This T cell receptor (beta chain) was sequenced for a study of blood T cell repertoires in COVID-19. Study at large: The United States, Italy and Spain were the sources of the acute and convalescent COVID-19 samples. PBMCs, B-cell-depleted T cells, or T cells provided the cDNA or gDNA that made up the material.

Sequenced by immunoSEQ multiplex PCR; TCRdb stores in-frame clones only, minus some. The top ten hold more than 5% of the sample, which has some 330,000 clones, around nine tenths seen once. Everyone who took part was roughly 18 to 95 years old, and they came from 20 to 25 US areas. The recovered donors of Cohort 3 showed two negative PCRs, clearance, or symptom resolution. The source of this sequence is a man under 40 who had recovered from COVID-19. The sequenced material came from PBMCs or T cells enriched from blood (not recorded which).

The CDR3 loop is CASSLARSGTGAYEQYF. Here the CDR3 DNA reads TGCGCCAGCAGCTTGGCGAGAAGTGGGACAGGGGCCTACGAGCAGTACTTC. The chain joins TRBV5-1 to TRBJ2-7, with 10 bases that match TRBD1. The CDR3 length is 17 residues. V was clipped by 0 bases and J by 2 bases; unmatched bases: 8. CDR1 and CDR2 from the germline V gene are SGHRS and YFSETQ. Complete variable domain (other parts from reference TRBV5-1 and TRBJ2-7): KAGVTQTPRYLIKTRGQQVTLSCSPISGHRSVSWYQQTPGQGLQFLFEYFSETQRNKGNFPGRFSGRQFSNSRSEMNVSTLELGDSALYLCASSLARSGTGAYEQYFGPGTRLTVT.